These T cell receptor beta chains were read from a single sample in a study of early T cells in non-severe SARS-CoV-2 infection. TCRdb ran MiXCR on the 5' RACE reads and lists one entry per CDR3 protein. The data contain 35,000 to 50,000 distinct CDR3 sequences, 6% to 6.5% of them seen just once; the ten biggest clones take up around 12%. The sample comprised whole blood. Source of these receptors: an adult who was a healthcare worker with PCR-confirmed SARS-CoV-2 infection or an uninfected control (not recorded which). CDR3s include the opening cysteine and the closing phenylalanine or tryptophan. The D gene is left open where the match is weak. Clone size appears in some rows only: once, few, many, or a class for an expanded clone.

CDR3aa: CASSLFSGTLLNTIYF
CDR3nt: TGTGCCAGCAGCTTATTCTCGGGAACTCTTTTGAACACCATATATTTT
j_gene: TRBJ1-3
d_gene: .
abundance: few
v_gene: TRBV11-2

CDR3aa: CASSLTLAGRYEQYF
CDR3nt: TGTGCCAGCAGCCTGACGCTGGCAGGGCGGTACGAGCAGTACTTC
j_gene: TRBJ2-7
d_gene: .
abundance: many
v_gene: TRBV7-3

CDR3aa: CASSFGQGVPYEQYF
CDR3nt: TGTGCCAGCAGTTTCGGGCAGGGGGTACCCTACGAGCAGTACTTC
j_gene: TRBJ2-7
d_gene: TRBD1
abundance: .
v_gene: TRBV12-3/TRBV12-4

CDR3aa: CASTGTAKTGVLFF
CDR3nt: TGTGCCAGCACCGGGACAGCGAAGACCGGGGTGCTGTTTTTT
j_gene: TRBJ2-2
d_gene: TRBD1
abundance: .
v_gene: TRBV27

CDR3aa: CASSPRDTYYEQYF
CDR3nt: TGTGCCAGCAGTCCCCGGGACACGTACTACGAGCAGTACTTC
j_gene: TRBJ2-7
d_gene: .
abundance: .
v_gene: TRBV27

CDR3aa: CASTGTGNTGELFF
CDR3nt: TGCGCCAGCACCGGGACAGGGAACACCGGGGAGCTGTTTTTT
j_gene: TRBJ2-2
d_gene: TRBD1
abundance: .
v_gene: TRBV10-2

CDR3aa: CASSFSGGEQYF
CDR3nt: TGTGCCAGCAGCTTCAGTGGGGGCGAGCAGTACTTC
j_gene: TRBJ2-7
d_gene: .
abundance: many
v_gene: TRBV11-2

CDR3aa: CASSPSRGGRPEETQYF
CDR3nt: TGTGCCAGCTCACCATCGCGGGGGGGCCGACCCGAAGAGACCCAGTACTTC
j_gene: TRBJ2-5
d_gene: TRBD2
abundance: .
v_gene: TRBV18

CDR3aa: CASGQSPGTQYF
CDR3nt: TGTGCCAGCGGACAGTCTCCCGGGACCCAGTACTTC
j_gene: TRBJ2-5
d_gene: .
abundance: many
v_gene: TRBV6-6

CDR3aa: CSARAGTGGYGYTF
CDR3nt: TGCAGTGCTAGAGCCGGGACAGGGGGATATGGCTACACCTTC
j_gene: TRBJ1-2
d_gene: TRBD1
abundance: .
v_gene: TRBV20-1

CDR3aa: CASSSPVRTRNTGELFF
CDR3nt: TGTGCCAGCAGCTCCCCAGTAAGGACTAGGAACACCGGGGAGCTGTTTTTT
j_gene: TRBJ2-2
d_gene: TRBD2
abundance: few
v_gene: TRBV11-2

CDR3aa: CATSDLGKETQYF
CDR3nt: TGTGCCACCAGTGACTTGGGGAAAGAGACCCAGTACTTC
j_gene: TRBJ2-5
d_gene: .
abundance: many
v_gene: TRBV24-1

CDR3aa: CASSSTDSTEAFF
CDR3nt: TGTGCCAGCAGCTCCACGGACAGCACTGAAGCTTTCTTT
j_gene: TRBJ1-1
d_gene: .
abundance: .
v_gene: TRBV7-9

CDR3aa: CASRPDTYSTDTQYF
CDR3nt: TGTGCCAGCAGACCCGACACTTACAGCACAGATACGCAGTATTTT
j_gene: TRBJ2-3
d_gene: .
abundance: many
v_gene: TRBV5-5